This entry describes one T cell receptor beta chain. Its antigen remains unidentified. Base qualities were left out, and no much larger clone turns up one base away. TCRbeta CDR3 regions were amplified from genomic DNA using the immunoSEQ Assay, a bias-controlled multiplex PCR. In the source study's methods: Nucleated cell counts per sample were estimated from amplification of reference gene primers within the assay. To quantify the absolute abundance of each unique TCRbeta CDR3 rearrangement, sequence reads were collapsed and filtered. For each sample, productive Simpson clonality was calculated by taking the square root of Simpson's diversity index across productive rearrangements. The table was pulled from immuneACCESS by TCRdb, which kept in-frame rearrangements only. Such tables lose some clones; where checked, under half of the loss comes from unresolved V genes, and the rest has no known cause. The DNA was the basis for D and trimming; V, J and clone size are from that table. A total of about 300,000 clones appear in this sample, approximately 84% of them only once. The biggest ten clones account for more than 1.4% of the sample.

This entry comes from a study of blood T cell repertoires in COVID-19 (dated by TCRdb to 2018 to 2021). A note on the overall study: Samples from collaborators originated in the United States, Italy and Spain and spanned both the acute and convalescent phases of COVID-19. The material from the prospective study consisted of cDNA or gDNA derived from T cells, B-cell-depleted T cells, or PBMCs. Deeply sampled blood TCRbeta repertoires from subjects exposed to, actively infected with, or recovered from COVID-19 were included in the dataset. A freely available public database, intended as a resource for researchers studying the immune response to SARS-CoV-2, is where the repertoires were released. The samples were drawn from the first 160 participants of the ongoing ImmuneRACE study and from 1,254 subjects provided by 6 global collaborators. The sample metadata nearly always contained a de-identified subject ID, COVID-19 status, age in years and sex. Where available, HLA class I and class II types were taken from metadata supplied by the sample provider and were not determined by assay-based typing.

At one collaborating source in Seattle, patients were enrolled during active infection and were followed longitudinally through the course of disease. Whole blood was collected in K2EDTA tubes by collaborating institutions according to the institutions' own protocols. For TCRbeta analysis, collaborators shipped samples in one of three forms: frozen whole blood, isolated PBMCs, or DNA extracted from either of those sample types. The CDR3 holds 15 amino acids from the cysteine to the phenylalanine. Of the read, only the CDR3 DNA is kept; its 45 bases are in frame from base 1. Per the germline V gene (reference sequence), MNHEY is the CDR1 and SMNVEV is the CDR2. The junction carries 16 bases between V and J, which are trimmed by 4 bases and 7 bases respectively. Overall results and qualifications from the work: The amount of clinical and demographic metadata varied by source and participant and was provided uncurated.

The rearranged segments are TRBV27 and TRBJ1-4, with no confident D gene call. The TCR sequence derives from a human donor with COVID-19, enrolled during active disease. The donor label of this sample is uncertain. The sequenced material came from peripheral blood. The CDR3 region reads CASSSSGASFEKLFF. The nucleotides read TGTGCCAGCAGTTCCTCCGGAGCATCGTTTGAAAAACTGTTTTTT.